A selection of T cell receptor beta chains follows, all from one sample in a study of T cell responses to AZD1222 COVID-19 vaccine. Clones were sequenced by immunoSEQ multiplex PCR, and TCRdb holds only the in-frame ones, with some missing. Here the sample spans around 53,000 clones, 85% being singletons. Sequenced material: peripheral blood, taken on day 0 of MenACWY control vaccination. These receptors all stem from an adult in good health. Each CDR3 is given without its conserved first and last residue. Clone size appears in some rows only: once, few, many, or a class for an expanded clone.

>.|TRBV18
ASSPQEDGEQY
>.|TRBV9
ASSSLSGGWETQY
>.|TRBV7-3
ASSVGTSGIGETQY
>.|TRBV10-3
AISERQGASYEQY
>.|TRBV28
ASSFEGYGYT
>few|TRBV5-4
ASSLGDPLGTDTQY
>.|TRBV2
ASSRTDRGPYEQY
>.|TRBV15
ATSRDVDAGYT
>.|TRBV28
ASSLVAPWNTEAF
>.|TRBV5-1
ASSSFSGSSYEQY
>.|TRBV30
AWSVRGQEQY
>few|TRBV29-1
SVAYRGLSGANVLT
>once|TRBV4-3
ASSQESHLTSGIYEQY
>.|TRBV9
ASSAGLAGGQDTQY
>.|TRBV18
ASSQTRENTEAF
>.|TRBV5-6
ASSLPTGTQETQY
>few|TRBV28
ASRTGSPNYGYT
>.|TRBV3-1/TRBV3-2
ASSHNGGNYNEQF
>few|TRBV28
ASSNSLSKGGNEQF
>.|TRBV24-1
ATSDLHGQGRAGELF
>.|TRBV5-6
ASSLEVGSNGYT
>.|TRBV28
ASSSDLATNEKLF
>.|TRBV5-1
ASSPDRGGYGYT
>.|TRBV19
ASRTGNEETQY
>.|TRBV7-6
ASSWTGGANEKLF
>.|TRBV6-5
ASTLAGIKETQY
>.|TRBV4-1
ASNSPGQGTYEQY
>.|TRBV28
ASEEVGGSYT
>.|TRBV15
ATSLYRDSGANVLT
>.|TRBV6-1
ASSETDSHSGNTIY
>.|TRBV29-1
SVYLPRLNTGELF
>.|TRBV3-1/TRBV3-2
ASSQQGGSGQPQH
>.|TRBV5-1
ASSSGQGARNEQF
>.|TRBV7-9
ASSQTGSEAF
>.|TRBV5-5
ASSVGPPSYEQY
>.|TRBV10-3
AISDLRGNSGNTIY
>.|TRBV7-2
ASKGGGIYNEQF
>.|TRBV7-2
ASSPKGSAGGGGHTQY